This TCR beta chain originates from a study of tumor and adjacent non-tumor tissue in lung cancer. Overall study context: On average, productive TCRbeta reads reached roughly 3.9 million per sample.

With regard to this clonotype: At one end the junction does not follow the germline gene, possibly because of a read error.

This sample's RNA came from whole unsorted tissue. A modified ARM-PCR protocol with three rounds of nested PCR amplified TCRbeta. TCRdb re-called the multiplex PCR reads with MiXCR, one entry per CDR3 protein. This table has about 200,000 distinct CDR3 sequences, 71% appearing once. Germline V gene data show CDR1 as SGHAT and CDR2 as FQNNGV. The CDR3 spans 14 residues. Sequencing was performed on lung tumor tissue. The receptor comes from a man in his 60s with non-small cell lung cancer. The rearrangement joins TRBV11-2 to TRBJ2-6; no clear D. The CDR3 is CAISPIPGTNVLTF. The CDR3 DNA is TGTGCCATTAGTCCTATCCCTGGGACCAACGTCCTGACTTTC.